The text below deals with one TCR beta chain. Its antigen is not identified. This entry is derived from a study of early stage breast cancer tumors. Whole-study findings and limits: Chain pairing and CD4, CD8 or FOXP3 expression were not captured. Tumors had roughly 2.5-fold higher T cell density than normal breast. Tumor and normal breast were distinguished via blood comparison in about 85% of the 16 patients.

Germline V gene lookup returns CDR1 SGHKS and CDR2 YYEKEE (reference sequence). Deletions cut 1 base from V and 4 bases from J, with 2 bases between. The CDR3 is made up of 11 amino acids. Each sample had two DNA replicates, approximately 0.5 ug blood or roughly 1.4 ug tissue. Sequenced by immunoSEQ multiplex PCR; TCRdb stores in-frame clones only, minus some. Of over 40,000 clones listed, roughly 78% are singletons. The sequence was obtained from a person aged 40-50 years with breast cancer. This chain links TRBV5-5 with TRBJ2-5; no firm D call. Sequencing was carried out using blood. For the CDR3, the DNA is TGTGCCAGCAGCTTGATAGAGACCCAGTACTTC. This translates into CASSLIETQYF.